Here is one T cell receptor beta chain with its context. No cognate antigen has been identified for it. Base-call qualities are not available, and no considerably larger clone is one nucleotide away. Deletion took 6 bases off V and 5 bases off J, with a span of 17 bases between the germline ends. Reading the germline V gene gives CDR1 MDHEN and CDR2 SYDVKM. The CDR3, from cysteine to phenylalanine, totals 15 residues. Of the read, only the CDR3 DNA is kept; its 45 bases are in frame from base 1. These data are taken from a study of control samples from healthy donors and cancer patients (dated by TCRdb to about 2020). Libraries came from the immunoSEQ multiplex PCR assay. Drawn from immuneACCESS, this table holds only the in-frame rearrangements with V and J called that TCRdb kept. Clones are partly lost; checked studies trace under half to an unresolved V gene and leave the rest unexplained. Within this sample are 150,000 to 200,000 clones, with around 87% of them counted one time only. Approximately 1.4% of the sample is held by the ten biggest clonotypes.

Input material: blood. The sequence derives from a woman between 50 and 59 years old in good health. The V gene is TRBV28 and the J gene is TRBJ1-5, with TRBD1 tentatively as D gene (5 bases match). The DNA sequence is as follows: TGTGCCAGCAGCCAAACCGGGACGAATGATCAGCCCCAGCATTTT. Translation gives CASSQTGTNDQPQHF.